This TCR beta chain was profiled in a study of T cell repertoires in ileal Crohn's disease. Trimming stripped 10 bases from V and 3 bases from J, with 12 bases between. The CDR3 loop spans 13 amino acids. Germline V gene sequence: CDR1 MNHEY, CDR2 SVGAGI. Regarding time point: neoterminal ileum biopsy at postoperative endoscopy, about 6 months after surgery. This table comes from immunoSEQ multiplex PCR, and its TCRdb copy is limited to in-frame clones, with some not included. The sample contains more than 15,000 clones, about three quarters of which appear only once. J is TRBJ1-4 and V is TRBV6-5; no clear D gene. Sample: ileal tissue. The source is an adult with Crohn's disease. The CDR3 sequence: CATTRTPNEKLFF. DNA of the CDR3: TGTGCCACCACCCGGACTCCTAATGAAAAACTGTTTTTT.